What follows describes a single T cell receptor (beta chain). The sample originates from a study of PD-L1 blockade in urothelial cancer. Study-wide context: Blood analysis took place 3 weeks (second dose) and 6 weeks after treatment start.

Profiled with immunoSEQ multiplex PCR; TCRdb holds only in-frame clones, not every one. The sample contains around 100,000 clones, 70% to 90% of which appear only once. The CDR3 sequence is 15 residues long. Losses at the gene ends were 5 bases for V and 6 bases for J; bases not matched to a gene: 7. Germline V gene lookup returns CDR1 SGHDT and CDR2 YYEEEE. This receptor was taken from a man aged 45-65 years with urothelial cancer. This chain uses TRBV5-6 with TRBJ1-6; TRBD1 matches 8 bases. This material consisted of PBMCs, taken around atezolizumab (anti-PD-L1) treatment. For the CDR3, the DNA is TGTGCCAGCAGTCGGACAGGGCCCATTAATTCACCCCTCCACTTT. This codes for CASSRTGPINSPLHF.